This passage covers 15 T cell receptor beta chains from one sample sequenced in a study of brain T cells in children with intractable seizures (TCRdb year 2021). Library preparation was by the immunoSEQ multiplex PCR assay. This is the immuneACCESS table as TCRdb keeps it, with only in-frame sequences that have V and J called. A part of the clones is gone; compared with another copy, unresolved V genes explain less than half, and the rest is unexplained. The sample includes around 41,000 clones, with 75% to 95% observed a single time. Approximately 6% of the sample goes to the ten largest clones. The time point label, read with the paper, signifies: resected brain tissue, or blood drawn just prior to surgery. The source material was peripheral blood, sampled at surgery. These TCRs come from a girl aged 2 to 9 with tuberous sclerosis and intractable seizures.

Concerning this clone: This same CDR3 is encoded by further DNA sequences in the sample. The rearrangement links TRBV3-1 (or the pseudogene TRBV3-2) to TRBJ2-7; TRBD2 agrees at 7 bases. The CDR3 totals 14 residues. V lost 1 base and J lost 1; bases outside the gene matches: 1. Germline V gene lookup returns CDR1 LGHDT and CDR2 YNNKEL (reference sequence). The CDR3 DNA sequence: TGTGCCAGCAGCCAAGGAGCGGGGTCCTACGAGCAGTACGTC. This gives the protein CASSQGAGSYEQYV.

The gene calls are TRBV11-2 and TRBJ1-1, with 11 bases aligning to TRBD1. The V and J ends lost 3 bases and 7 bases, in that order; junction bases with no gene match: 4. This CDR3 comprises 14 residues. Looked up from germline, CDR1 is SGHAT and CDR2 is FQNNGV. The chain's CDR3 is CASSFGQGASEAFF. The CDR3 DNA reads TGTGCCAGCAGCTTCGGACAGGGGGCGAGTGAAGCTTTCTTT.

The genes are TRBV7-9 and TRBJ2-7; D possibly corresponds to TRBD2 (6 bases). The CDR3 loop spans 18 amino acids. The germline V gene encodes CDR1 SEHNR and CDR2 FQNEAQ (reference sequence). V lost 2 bases, J lost 0 bases, and 20 bases lay in between. DNA of the CDR3: TGTGCCAGCAGCTTACAACGGGGGATACATATAGCCTCCTACGAGCAGTACGTC. The encoded protein is CASSLQRGIHIASYEQYV.

The chain combines TRBV3-1 (or the pseudogene TRBV3-2) with TRBJ1-6; D may be TRBD1 (6 bases). Germline values: CDR1 LGHDT, CDR2 YNNKEL (reference sequence). Trimming took 2 bases from V and 6 from J, leaving 8 bases between them. The CDR3 runs 14 residues. The CDR3 is CASSQQGRNSPLHF. In DNA, the CDR3 is TGTGCCAGCAGCCAACAGGGGCGTAATTCACCCCTCCACTTT.

The chain has TRBV5-1 and TRBJ2-5; 8 bases agree with TRBD1. The CDR3 consists of 14 residues. V dropped 4 bases and J dropped 5; count of bases not matched to a gene: 7. In germline, CDR1 is SGHRS, CDR2 YFSETQ. The CDR3 nucleotides are TGCGCCAGCAGCAAGCGGACAGGGTCGGAGACCCAGTACTTC. It encodes CASSKRTGSETQYF.

This clone was counted once. The gene calls are TRBV5-5 and TRBJ2-7; 9 nucleotides agree with TRBD1. V lost 4 bases and J lost 3; bases outside the gene matches: 8. The CDR3 length is 15 residues. Germline CDR1 and CDR2: SGHKS and YYEKEE (reference sequence). The chain's CDR3 is CASSQPGQGFYEQYF. The CDR3 nucleotides read TGTGCCAGCAGCCAGCCGGGACAGGGTTTCTACGAGCAGTACTTC.

V is TRBV5-1 and J is TRBJ2-7, with 7 bases lining up with TRBD1. Trimming took 5 bases from V and 5 from J; bases not matched to a gene: 7. This CDR3 spans 13 amino acids. The germline V gene encodes CDR1 SGHRS and CDR2 YFSETQ. Here the CDR3 reads CASSLDRANEQYF. For the CDR3, the DNA is TGCGCCAGCAGTCTAGACAGGGCCAACGAGCAGTACTTC.

The count of this clone is one. For the CDR3, the DNA is TGTGCCAGCAGTTTAAAGGGATATACAGGGGCCGAGTCGCACCCCTCTAGCACAGATACGCAGTATTTT. The encoded protein is CASSLKGYTGAESHPSSTDTQYF. The chain uses TRBV27 and TRBJ2-3; 7 bases line up with TRBD1. This CDR3 has 23 residues. CDR1 and CDR2 from the germline V gene are MNHEY and SMNVEV (reference sequence). The trim removed 2 bases at V and 0 bases at J, leaving 26 bases unmatched.

CDR3 DNA sequence: TGCGCCAGCAGCTTGGGGCAGGGTGAAATACCCCTCCACTTT. Its translation: CASSLGQGEIPLHF. The chain uses TRBV5-1 and TRBJ1-6; weak D call: TRBD1 (5 bases). The CDR3 has 14 amino acids. V shed 0 bases and J shed 12 bases, with 13 bases lying between them. Per the germline V gene, CDR1 is SGHRS and CDR2 is YFSETQ.

The J gene is TRBJ1-1, the V gene TRBV12-3 or TRBV12-4; unclear D gene. V was clipped by 3 bases and J by 7 bases, with 12 bases between them. The CDR3 sequence is 13 residues long. The CDR3 loop reads CASSLGGKYEAFF. Written as DNA, the CDR3 is TGTGCCAGCAGTTTGGGCGGTAAATATGAAGCTTTCTTT.

The V gene is TRBV10-3, the J gene TRBJ1-2; D unclear. V dropped 6 bases and J dropped 6 bases, with 14 bases sitting between them. The CDR3 has 13 amino acids. CDR1 ENHRY and CDR2 SYGVKD come from the germline V gene. The CDR3 DNA reads TGTGCCATCAGCAGACCGTCCGGGGATGGCTACACCTTC. Translation gives CAISRPSGDGYTF.

The J gene is TRBJ1-2, the V gene TRBV18; tentative D call: TRBD1 (5 bases). From germline, CDR1 is KGHSH and CDR2 LQKENI. The CDR3 extends over 14 amino acids. Trimming stripped 3 bases from V and 3 bases from J, with 11 bases between. The CDR3 reads CASSPQGVHYGYTF. The CDR3, as DNA: TGTGCCAGCTCACCCCAGGGAGTTCACTATGGCTACACCTTC.

The rearrangement joins TRBV5-1 to TRBJ2-2; maybe TRBD1 (6 bases). Trimming stripped 2 bases from V and 6 bases from J, with 14 bases between. This CDR3 is built from 15 residues. Looked up from germline, CDR1 is SGHRS and CDR2 is YFSETQ. CDR3 DNA sequence: TGCGCCAGCAGCTTTGGGGGCGCAGGGGCCGGGGAGCTGTTTTTT. This encodes CASSFGGAGAGELFF.

The rearrangement uses TRBV10-1 and TRBJ1-1; D not certain. Deletions cut 4 bases from V and 7 bases from J, with 7 bases between. Germline V CDR1 and CDR2: WNHNN, SYGVQD (reference sequence). There are 11 residues in the CDR3. CDR3 in DNA: TGCGCCAGCAGTGTCGGCTTTGAAGCTTTCTTT. It translates to CASSVGFEAFF.

V is TRBV5-1 and J is TRBJ1-2, with 7 bases that match TRBD1. Losses at the gene ends were 3 bases for V and 5 bases for J; bases not matched to a gene: 4. The CDR3 runs 13 residues. Germline V lookup: CDR1 SGHRS, CDR2 YFSETQ. For the CDR3, the DNA is TGCGCCAGCAGCTCCGGGACAGTTTATGGCTACACCTTC. This encodes CASSSGTVYGYTF.